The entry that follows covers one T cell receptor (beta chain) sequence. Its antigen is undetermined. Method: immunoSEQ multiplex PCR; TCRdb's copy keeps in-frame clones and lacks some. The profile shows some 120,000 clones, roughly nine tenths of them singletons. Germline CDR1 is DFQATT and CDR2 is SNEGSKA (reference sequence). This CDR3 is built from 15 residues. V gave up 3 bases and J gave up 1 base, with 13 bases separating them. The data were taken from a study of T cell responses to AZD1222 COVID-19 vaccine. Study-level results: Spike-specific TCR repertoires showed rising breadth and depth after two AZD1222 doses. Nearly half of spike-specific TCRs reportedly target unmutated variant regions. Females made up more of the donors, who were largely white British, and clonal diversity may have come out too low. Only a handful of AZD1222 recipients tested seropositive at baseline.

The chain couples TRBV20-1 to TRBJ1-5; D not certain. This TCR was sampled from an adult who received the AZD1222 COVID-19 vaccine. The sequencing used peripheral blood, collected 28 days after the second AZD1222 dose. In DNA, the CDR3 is TGCAGTGCTAGTTACAGCCCGTCGAGCAATCAGCCCCAGCATTTT. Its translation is CSASYSPSSNQPQHF.